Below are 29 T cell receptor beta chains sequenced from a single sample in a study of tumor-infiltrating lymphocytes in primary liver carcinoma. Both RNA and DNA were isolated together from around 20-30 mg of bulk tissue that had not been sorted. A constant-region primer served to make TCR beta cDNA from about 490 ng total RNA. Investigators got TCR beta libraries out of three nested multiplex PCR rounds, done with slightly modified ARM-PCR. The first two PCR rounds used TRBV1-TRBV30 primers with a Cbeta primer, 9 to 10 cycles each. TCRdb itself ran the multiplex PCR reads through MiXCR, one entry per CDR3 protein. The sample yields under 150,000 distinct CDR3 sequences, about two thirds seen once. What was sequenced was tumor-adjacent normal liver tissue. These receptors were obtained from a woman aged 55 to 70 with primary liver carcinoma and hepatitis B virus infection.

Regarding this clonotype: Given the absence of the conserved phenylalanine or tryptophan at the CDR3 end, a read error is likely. CDR3 protein: CSVARLAARTDTQYL. The DNA for the CDR3 is TGCAGCGTCGCACGACTAGCGGCCCGCACAGATACACAGTATTTA. The chain combines TRBV29-1 with TRBJ2-3; 9 bases agree with TRBD2. Germline CDR1 and CDR2: SQVTM and ANQGSEA. The CDR3 spans 15 residues.

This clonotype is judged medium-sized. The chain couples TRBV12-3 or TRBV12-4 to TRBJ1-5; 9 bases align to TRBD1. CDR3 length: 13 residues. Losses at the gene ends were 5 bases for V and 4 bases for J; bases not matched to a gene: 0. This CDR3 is CASSGTGNQPQHF. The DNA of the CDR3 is TGTGCCAGCAGTGGGACAGGGAATCAGCCCCAGCATTTT.

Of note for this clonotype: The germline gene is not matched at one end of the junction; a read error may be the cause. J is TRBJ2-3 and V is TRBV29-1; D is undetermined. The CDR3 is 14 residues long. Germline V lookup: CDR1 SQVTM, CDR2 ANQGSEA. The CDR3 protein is CSVEDGSTTDMQYF. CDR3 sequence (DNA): TGCAGCGTTGAGGATGGGTCGACCACAGATATGCAGTATTTT.

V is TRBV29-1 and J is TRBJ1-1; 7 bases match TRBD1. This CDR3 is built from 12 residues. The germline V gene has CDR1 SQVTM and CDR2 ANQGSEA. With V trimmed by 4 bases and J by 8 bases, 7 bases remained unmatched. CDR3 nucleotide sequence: TGCAGCGTTGCAGGACAGGAGTCCGAAGCTTTCTTT. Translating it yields CSVAGQESEAFF.

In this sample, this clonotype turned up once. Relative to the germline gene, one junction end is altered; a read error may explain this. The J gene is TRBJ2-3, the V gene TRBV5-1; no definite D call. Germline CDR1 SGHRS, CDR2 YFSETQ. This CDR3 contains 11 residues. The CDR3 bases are TGCGACAGCAGCTTGGAAGATACGCAGTATTTT. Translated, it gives CDSSLEDTQYF. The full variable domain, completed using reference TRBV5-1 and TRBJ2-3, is KAGVTQTPRYLIKTRGQQVTLSCSPISGHRSVSWYQQTPGQGLQFLFEYFSETQRNKGNFPGRFSGRQFSNSRSEMNVSTLELGDSALYLCDSSLEDTQYFGPGTRLTVL.

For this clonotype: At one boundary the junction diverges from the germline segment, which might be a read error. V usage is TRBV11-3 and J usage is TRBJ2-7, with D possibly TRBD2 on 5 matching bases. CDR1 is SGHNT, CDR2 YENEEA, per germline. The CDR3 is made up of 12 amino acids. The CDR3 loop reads CAGSLLGYEQYF. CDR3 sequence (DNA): TGTGCCGGCAGCTTACTAGGTTACGAGCAGTACTTC. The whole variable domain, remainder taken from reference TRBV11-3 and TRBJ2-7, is EAGVVQSPRYKIIEKKQPVAFWCNPISGHNTLYWYLQNLGQGPELLIRYENEEAVDDSQLPKDRFSAERLKGVDSTLKIQPAELGDSAVYLCAGSLLGYEQYFGPGTRLTVT.

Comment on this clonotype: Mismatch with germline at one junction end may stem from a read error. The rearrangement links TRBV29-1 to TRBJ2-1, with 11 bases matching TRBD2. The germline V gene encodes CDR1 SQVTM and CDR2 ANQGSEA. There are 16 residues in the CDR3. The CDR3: CSAGGTGTSGYNEHFF. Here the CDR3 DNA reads TGCAGCGCTGGGGGTACCGGGACTAGCGGCTACAATGAGCACTTCTTC.

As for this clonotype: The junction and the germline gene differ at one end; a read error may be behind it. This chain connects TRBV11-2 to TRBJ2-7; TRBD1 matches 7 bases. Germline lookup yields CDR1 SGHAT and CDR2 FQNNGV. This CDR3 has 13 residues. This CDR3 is CVSSRQGLYEQYF. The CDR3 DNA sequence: TGTGTCAGCAGCCGACAGGGTCTCTACGAGCAATACTTC.

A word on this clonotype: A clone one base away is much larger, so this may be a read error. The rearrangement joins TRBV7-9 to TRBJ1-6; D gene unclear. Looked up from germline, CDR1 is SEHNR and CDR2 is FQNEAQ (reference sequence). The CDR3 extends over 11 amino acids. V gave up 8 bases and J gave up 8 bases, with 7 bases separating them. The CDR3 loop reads CASGRDSPLHF. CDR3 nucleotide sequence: TGTGCCAGCGGCCGTGATTCACCCCTCCACTTT. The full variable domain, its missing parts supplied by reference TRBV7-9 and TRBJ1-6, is DTGVSQNPRHKITKRGQNVTFRCDPISEHNRLYWYRQTLGQGPEFLTYFQNEAQLEKSRLLSDRFSAERPKGSFSTLEIQRTEQGDSAMYLCASGRDSPLHFGNGTRLTVT.

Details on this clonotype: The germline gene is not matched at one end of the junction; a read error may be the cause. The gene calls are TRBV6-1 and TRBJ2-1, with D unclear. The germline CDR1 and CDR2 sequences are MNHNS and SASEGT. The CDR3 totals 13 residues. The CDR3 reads CASSELRSNEQLF. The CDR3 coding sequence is TGTGCCAGCAGTGAATTGAGGTCGAATGAGCAGCTCTTC.

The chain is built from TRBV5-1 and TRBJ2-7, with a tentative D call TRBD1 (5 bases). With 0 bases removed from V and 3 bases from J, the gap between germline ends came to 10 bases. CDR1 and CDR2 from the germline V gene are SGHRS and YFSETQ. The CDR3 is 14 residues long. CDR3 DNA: TGCGCCAGCAGCTTGGACAGGTTGTACTACGAGCAGTACTTC. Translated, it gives CASSLDRLYYEQYF.

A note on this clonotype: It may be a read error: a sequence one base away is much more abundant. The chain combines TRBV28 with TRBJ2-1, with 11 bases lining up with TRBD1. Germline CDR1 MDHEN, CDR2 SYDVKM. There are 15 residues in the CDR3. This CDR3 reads CASSLLGQGGNDQFF. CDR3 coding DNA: TGTGCCAGCAGTTTATTGGGACAGGGGGGAAATGACCAGTTCTTC.

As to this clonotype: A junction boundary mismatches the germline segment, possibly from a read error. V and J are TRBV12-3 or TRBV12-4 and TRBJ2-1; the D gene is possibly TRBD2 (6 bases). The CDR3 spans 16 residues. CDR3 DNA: TGTGCCAACAGTTTATATGTTGGTAGCGGTAGCGATGAGCAGTTCTTC. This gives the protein CANSLYVGSGSDEQFF.

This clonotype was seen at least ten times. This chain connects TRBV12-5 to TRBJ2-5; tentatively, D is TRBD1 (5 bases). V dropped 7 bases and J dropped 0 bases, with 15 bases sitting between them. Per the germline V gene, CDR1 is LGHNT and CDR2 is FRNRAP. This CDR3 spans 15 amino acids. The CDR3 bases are TGTGCTAGTGCCCCCCGCAGGGTGTACCAAGAGACCCAGTACTTC. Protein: CASAPRRVYQETQYF.

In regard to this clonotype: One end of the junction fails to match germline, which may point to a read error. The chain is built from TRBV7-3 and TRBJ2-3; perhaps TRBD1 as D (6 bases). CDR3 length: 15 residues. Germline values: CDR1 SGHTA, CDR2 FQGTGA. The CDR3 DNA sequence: TGTGCCAGCAGCCCCTCAGCAGTACCGACAGGTACGCAGTATTTT. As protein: CASSPSAVPTGTQYF.

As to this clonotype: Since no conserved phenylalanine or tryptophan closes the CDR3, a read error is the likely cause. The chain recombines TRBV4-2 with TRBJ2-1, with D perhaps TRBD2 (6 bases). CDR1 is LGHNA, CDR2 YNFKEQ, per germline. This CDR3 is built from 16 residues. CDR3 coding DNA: TGTCCCAGCAACCAAGATGTGGAGGGAGCCTACAATGAGCAGTTCCTC. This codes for CPSNQDVEGAYNEQFL.

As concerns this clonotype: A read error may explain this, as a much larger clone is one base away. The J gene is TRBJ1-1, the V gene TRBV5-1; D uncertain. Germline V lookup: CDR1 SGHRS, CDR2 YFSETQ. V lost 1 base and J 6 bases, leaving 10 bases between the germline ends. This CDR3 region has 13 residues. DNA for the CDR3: TGCGCCAGCAGCTTGTTCTTAGAACCTGAAGCTTTCTTT. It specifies CASSLFLEPEAFF.

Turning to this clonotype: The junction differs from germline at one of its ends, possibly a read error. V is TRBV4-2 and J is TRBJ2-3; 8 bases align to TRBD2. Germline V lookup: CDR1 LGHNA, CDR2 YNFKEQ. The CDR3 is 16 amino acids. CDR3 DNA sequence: TGTGCCATCAGCCAAGAGCGGGGGATTAGCACAGATACGCAGTATTTT. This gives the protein CAISQERGISTDTQYF.

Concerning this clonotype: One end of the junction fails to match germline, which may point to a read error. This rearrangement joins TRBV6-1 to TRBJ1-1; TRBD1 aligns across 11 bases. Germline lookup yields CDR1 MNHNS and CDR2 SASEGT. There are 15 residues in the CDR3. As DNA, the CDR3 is TGTGTCAGCAGTATTTTAGGACAGGGGGCTGCCGAAGCTTTCTTT. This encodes CVSSILGQGAAEAFF.

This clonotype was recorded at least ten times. The CDR3 coding sequence is TGCGCCAGCAGCGCAGGGAACACTGAAGCTTTCTTT. This sequence encodes CASSAGNTEAFF. The chain combines TRBV4-1 with TRBJ1-1, with unresolved D. This CDR3 is 12 amino acids long. V lost 5 bases to trimming and J lost 1 base, with 5 bases between them. In germline, CDR1 is MGHRA, CDR2 YSYEKL.

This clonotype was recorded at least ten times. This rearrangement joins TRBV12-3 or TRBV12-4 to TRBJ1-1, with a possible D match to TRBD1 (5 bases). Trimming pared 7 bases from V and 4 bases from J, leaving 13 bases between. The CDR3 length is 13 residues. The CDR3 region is CASTLLGGTEAFF. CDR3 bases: TGTGCCAGCACCCTCCTGGGGGGCACTGAAGCTTTCTTT.

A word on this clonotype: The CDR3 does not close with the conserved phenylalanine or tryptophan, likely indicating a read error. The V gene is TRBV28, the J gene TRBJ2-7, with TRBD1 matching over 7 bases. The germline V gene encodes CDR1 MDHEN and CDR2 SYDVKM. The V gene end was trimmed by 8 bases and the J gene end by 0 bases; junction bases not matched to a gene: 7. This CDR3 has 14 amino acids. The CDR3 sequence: CASYRGQDSYEQYI. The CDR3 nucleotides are TGTGCCAGCTACCGCGGACAGGACTCCTACGAGCAGTACATC.

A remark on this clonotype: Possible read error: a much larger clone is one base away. CDR3 sequence (DNA): TGTGCCACCTTCGGAGGGTGGACTGGTGGCTACACCTTC. Its translation: CATFGGWTGGYTF. The chain is built from TRBV28 and TRBJ1-2; no reliable D call. The V and J ends lost 10 bases and 7 bases respectively, with 19 bases between them. Germline values: CDR1 MDHEN, CDR2 SYDVKM. This CDR3 contains 13 residues.

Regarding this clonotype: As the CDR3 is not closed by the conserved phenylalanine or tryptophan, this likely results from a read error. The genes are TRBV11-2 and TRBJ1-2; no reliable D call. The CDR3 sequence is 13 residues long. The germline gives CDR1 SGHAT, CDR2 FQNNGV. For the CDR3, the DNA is TGTGCCACCAGCTTAGATCGGACCCGTGACTACACCTTA. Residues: CATSLDRTRDYTL.

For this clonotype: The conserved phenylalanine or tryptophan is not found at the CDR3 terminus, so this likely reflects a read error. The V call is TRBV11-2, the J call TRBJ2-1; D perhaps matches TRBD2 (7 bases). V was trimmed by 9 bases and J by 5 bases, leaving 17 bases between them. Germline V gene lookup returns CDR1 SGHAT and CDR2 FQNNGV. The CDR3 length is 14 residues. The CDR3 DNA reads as TGTGCCAGTAGCGTGGGGGGGGCACACAATGAGCAGTTCTCC. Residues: CASSVGGAHNEQFS.

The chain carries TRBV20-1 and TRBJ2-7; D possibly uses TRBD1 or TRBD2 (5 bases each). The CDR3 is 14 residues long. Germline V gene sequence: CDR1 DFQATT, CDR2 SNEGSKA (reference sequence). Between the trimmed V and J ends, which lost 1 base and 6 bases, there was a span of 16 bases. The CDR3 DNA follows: TGCAGTGCTAGAGTGTCGGGGAAGGGGCTCGAGCAGTACTTC. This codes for CSARVSGKGLEQYF.

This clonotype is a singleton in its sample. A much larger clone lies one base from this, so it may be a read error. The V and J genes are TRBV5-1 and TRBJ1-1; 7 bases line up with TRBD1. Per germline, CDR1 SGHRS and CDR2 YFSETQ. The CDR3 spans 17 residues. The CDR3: CTSSSPGQRIGNTEAFF. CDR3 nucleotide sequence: TGCACCAGCAGCTCCCCGGGACAGCGGATCGGGAACACTGAAGCTTTCTTT.

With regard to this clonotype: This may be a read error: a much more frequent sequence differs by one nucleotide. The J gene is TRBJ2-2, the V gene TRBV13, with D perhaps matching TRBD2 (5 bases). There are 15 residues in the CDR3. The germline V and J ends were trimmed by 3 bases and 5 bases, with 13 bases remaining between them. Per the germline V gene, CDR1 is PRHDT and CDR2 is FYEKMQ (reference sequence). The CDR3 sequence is CASSFGRGGTGELFF. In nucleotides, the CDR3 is TGTGCCAGCAGCTTTGGACGGGGTGGGACCGGGGAGCTGTTTTTT.

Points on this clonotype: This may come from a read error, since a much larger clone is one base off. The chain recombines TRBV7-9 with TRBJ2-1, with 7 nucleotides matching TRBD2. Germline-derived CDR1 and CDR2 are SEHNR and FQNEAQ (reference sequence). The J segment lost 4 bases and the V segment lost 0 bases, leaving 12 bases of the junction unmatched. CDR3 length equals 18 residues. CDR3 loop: CASSLAGQAGTLYNEQFF. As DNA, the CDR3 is TGTGCCAGCAGCTTAGCCGGACAAGCGGGAACCCTATACAATGAGCAGTTCTTC.